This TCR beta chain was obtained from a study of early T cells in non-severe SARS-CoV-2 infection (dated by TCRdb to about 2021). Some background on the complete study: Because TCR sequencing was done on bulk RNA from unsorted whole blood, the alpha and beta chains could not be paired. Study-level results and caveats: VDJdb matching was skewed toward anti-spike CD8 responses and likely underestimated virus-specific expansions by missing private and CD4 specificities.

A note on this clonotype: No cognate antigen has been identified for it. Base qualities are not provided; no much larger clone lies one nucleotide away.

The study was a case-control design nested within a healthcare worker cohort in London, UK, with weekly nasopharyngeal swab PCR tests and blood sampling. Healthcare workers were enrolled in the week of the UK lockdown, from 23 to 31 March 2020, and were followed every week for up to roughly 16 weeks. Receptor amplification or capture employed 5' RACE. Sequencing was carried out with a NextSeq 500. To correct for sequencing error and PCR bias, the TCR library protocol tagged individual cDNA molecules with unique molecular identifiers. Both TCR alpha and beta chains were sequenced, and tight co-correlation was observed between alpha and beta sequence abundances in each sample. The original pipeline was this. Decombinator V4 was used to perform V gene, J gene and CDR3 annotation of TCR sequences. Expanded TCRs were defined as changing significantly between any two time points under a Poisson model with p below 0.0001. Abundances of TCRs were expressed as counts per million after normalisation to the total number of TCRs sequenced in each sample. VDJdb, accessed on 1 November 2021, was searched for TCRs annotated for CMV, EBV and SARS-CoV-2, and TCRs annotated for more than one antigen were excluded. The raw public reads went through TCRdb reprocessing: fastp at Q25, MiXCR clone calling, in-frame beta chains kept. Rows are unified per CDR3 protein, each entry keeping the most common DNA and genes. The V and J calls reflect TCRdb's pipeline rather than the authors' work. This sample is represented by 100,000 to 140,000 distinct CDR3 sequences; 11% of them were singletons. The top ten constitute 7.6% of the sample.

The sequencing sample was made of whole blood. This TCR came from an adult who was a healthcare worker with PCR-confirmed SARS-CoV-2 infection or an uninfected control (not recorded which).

The DNA is as follows: TGCAGTGCTAGATCCCCCCGGGCCACCTACGAGCAGTACTTC. Translated, it gives CSARSPRATYEQYF. The rearranged chain carries TRBV20-1 and TRBJ2-7, with no D gene named confidently. Inclusive of the bounding cysteine and phenylalanine, the CDR3 is 14 residues long. The CDR3 DNA has 42 bases and is translated from base 1. CDR1 and CDR2, looked up from the germline V gene (reference sequence), are DFQATT and SNEGSKA. V sheds 2 bases and J sheds 2 bases, leaving 13 bases between their ends.